The 30 T cell receptor beta chains reported below all come from one sample, sequenced in a study of blood T cell repertoires in COVID-19. Sequencing was performed with immunoSEQ multiplex PCR; in TCRdb, only in-frame clones are kept and a portion is missing. The sample records tens of thousands of clones, 81% being singletons. The sequenced sample was peripheral blood. These TCRs come from a human donor in a cohort sampled during active COVID-19.

The chain employs TRBV6-6 and TRBJ2-5, with a possible D match to TRBD1 (8 bases). The tail of the sequence fits TRBJ2-7 better, so the J call may be wrong. CDR1 is MNHNY, CDR2 SVGAGI, per germline (reference sequence). This CDR3 comprises 16 residues. This chain's CDR3 is CASEDDRGGISYEQYF. The CDR3 DNA is TGTGCCAGCGAAGACGACAGGGGAGGGATTTCCTACGAGCAGTACTTC.

This clone was detected a few times. The V gene is TRBV18, the J gene TRBJ1-3, with 12 positions matching TRBD1. J gave up 3 bases and V 3 bases, and 3 bases lay outside the gene matches. In germline, CDR1 is KGHSH, CDR2 LQKENI. The CDR3 contains 16 residues. For the CDR3, the DNA is TGTGCCAGCTCACCGGGACAGGGGGCGTATGGAAACACCATATATTTT. Protein product: CASSPGQGAYGNTIYF.

V and J are TRBV5-1 and TRBJ2-1, with D possibly matching TRBD1 (6 bases). Trimming stripped 3 bases from V and 0 bases from J, with 10 bases between. The CDR3 contains 15 residues. Germline V gene lookup returns CDR1 SGHRS and CDR2 YFSETQ. CDR3 DNA: TGCGCCAGCAGCTCCAGGGGAAGCTCCTACAATGAGCAGTTCTTC. Protein sequence: CASSSRGSSYNEQFF.

This chain uses TRBV5-4 with TRBJ1-2; no clear D. The ends were cut back, 4 bases at V and 5 bases at J, with 18 bases in the middle. Germline V gene lookup returns CDR1 SGHNT and CDR2 YYREEE (reference sequence). CDR3 length equals 15 residues. The CDR3 DNA sequence: TGTGCCAGCAGCCCTGATCGACAACCCGGATATGGCTACACCTTC. Protein: CASSPDRQPGYGYTF.

The V gene is TRBV12-2, the J gene TRBJ1-3; the tabulated D call, TRBD1, remains unverified against the DNA. TRBV12-2 is a pseudogene segment. CDR3 length equals 16 residues. This CDR3 reads CASRLKGVHPGNTIYF. The CDR3 DNA reads TGTGCAAGTCGCTTAAAAGGGGTCCATCCTGGAAACACCATATATTTT.

The chain recombines TRBV28 with TRBJ2-2; 11 bases fit TRBD2. The germline CDR1 and CDR2 sequences are MDHEN and SYDVKM. The V gene end was trimmed by 8 bases and the J gene end by 2 bases; junction bases not matched to a gene: 1. There are 14 residues in the CDR3. CDR3 amino acids: CASGTSGNTGELFF. The CDR3 coding sequence is TGTGCCAGCGGGACTAGCGGCAACACCGGGGAGCTGTTTTTT. The complete variable domain, with remaining parts taken from reference TRBV28 and TRBJ2-2, reads DVKVTQSSRYLVKRTGEKVFLECVQDMDHENMFWYRQDPGLGLRLIYFSYDVKMKEKGDIPEGYSVSREKKERFSLILESASTNQTSMYLCASGTSGNTGELFFGEGSRLTVL.

Only one count was recorded for this clone. V usage is TRBV11-3 and J usage is TRBJ2-1; TRBD2 aligns across 10 bases. V lost 1 base and J lost 5; bases outside the gene matches: 8. Germline CDR1 is SGHNT and CDR2 is YENEEA. The CDR3 contains 17 residues. The CDR3 loop reads CASSLGALAGDNNEQFF. CDR3 bases: TGTGCCAGCAGCTTAGGGGCCCTAGCGGGGGACAACAATGAGCAGTTCTTC.

The chain uses TRBV5-4 and TRBJ2-1; 8 bases align to TRBD1. Germline V gives CDR1 SGHNT, CDR2 YYREEE (reference sequence). This CDR3 comprises 18 residues. The V and J ends lost 4 bases and 0 bases, in that order; junction bases with no gene match: 12. The CDR3 loop is CASSQGAGSLSSYNEQFF. The CDR3 DNA follows: TGTGCCAGCAGCCAGGGGGCAGGGAGTCTGAGCTCCTACAATGAGCAGTTCTTC.

V usage is TRBV7-2 and J usage is TRBJ1-1; D is unresolved. Germline values: CDR1 SGHTA, CDR2 FQGNSA. Between the trimmed V and J ends, which lost 5 bases and 11 bases, there was a span of 15 bases. The CDR3 length is 12 residues. The CDR3 spells CASSPSRSSAFF. The CDR3 bases are TGTGCCAGCAGCCCCTCCCGGTCCTCGGCTTTCTTT.

The V and J genes are TRBV28 and TRBJ2-1, with D possibly TRBD2 on 7 matching bases. CDR1 is MDHEN and CDR2 is SYDVKM in the germline V gene. This CDR3 comprises 16 residues. The V end lost 6 bases, the J end lost 0 bases, and 15 bases lay between the germline ends. The CDR3 spells CASSSWGGNSYNEQFF. The CDR3, as DNA: TGTGCCAGCAGCTCCTGGGGGGGCAACTCCTACAATGAGCAGTTCTTC.

V gene TRBV10-3 combines with J gene TRBJ1-5; no firm D call. This CDR3 contains 13 residues. Trimming shortened V by 5 bases and J by 0 bases, and 5 bases separated the two germline ends. Germline CDR1 is ENHRY and CDR2 is SYGVKD. For the CDR3, the DNA is TGTGCCATCAGTACTGATAGCAATCAGCCCCAGCATTTT. This encodes CAISTDSNQPQHF.

The chain uses TRBV15 and TRBJ2-3; 7 positions agree with TRBD1. The CDR3 has 17 amino acids. CDR1 is LNHNV, CDR2 YYDKDF, per germline (reference sequence). Trimming cost V 1 base and J 0 bases; bases outside gene matches: 7. The DNA for the CDR3 is TGTGCCACCAGCAGAGGCCAGGGACAGTTAAGCACAGATACGCAGTATTTT. Protein product: CATSRGQGQLSTDTQYF.

The chain couples TRBV30 to TRBJ2-6, with D perhaps TRBD2 (7 bases). The CDR3 covers 17 residues. Trimming took off 3 bases at V and 2 bases at J, with 17 bases between the two ends. CDR1 and CDR2 from the germline V gene are GTSNPN and SVGIG (reference sequence). This CDR3 reads CAWRGGAVGTGANVLTF. Written as DNA, the CDR3 is TGTGCCTGGAGGGGGGGGGCAGTGGGGACTGGGGCCAACGTCCTGACTTTC.

The chain employs TRBV4-3 and TRBJ1-4; possibly TRBD1 for D (6 bases). Trimming pared 1 base from V and 5 bases from J, leaving 14 bases between. Germline CDR1 is LGHNA and CDR2 is YSLEER. CDR3 length: 16 amino acids. CDR3 region: CASSQVQDRQNEKLFF. In DNA, the CDR3 is TGCGCCAGCAGCCAAGTTCAGGACAGACAAAATGAAAAACTGTTTTTT.

The chain is built from TRBV5-1 and TRBJ1-2, with TRBD1 matching 7 bases. V gave up 4 bases and J gave up 4 bases; unmatched junction bases: 7. Germline V lookup: CDR1 SGHRS, CDR2 YFSETQ. This CDR3 comprises 14 residues. The CDR3 nucleotides are TGCGCCAGCAGCGGAGGGACAGCTCTCTATGGCTACACCTTC. It yields the protein CASSGGTALYGYTF.

This chain uses TRBV11-2 with TRBJ2-7; 12 bases map to TRBD2. The V gene end was trimmed by 4 bases and the J gene end by 1 base; junction bases not matched to a gene: 5. The CDR3 has 16 amino acids. The germline gives CDR1 SGHAT, CDR2 FQNNGV. The CDR3 sequence is CASSSWTSGTSYEQYF. In DNA, the CDR3 is TGTGCCAGCAGCTCCTGGACTAGCGGGACTTCCTACGAGCAGTACTTC.

As for this clone: The sample holds other DNA sequences that translate to the same CDR3. The CDR3 DNA is TGTGCCAGCAGTTACGGGCTAGCGGTGAACACCGGGGAGCTGTTTTTT. As protein: CASSYGLAVNTGELFF. The chain employs TRBV6-5 and TRBJ2-2; 7 bases match TRBD2. Germline V gene sequence: CDR1 MNHEY, CDR2 SVGAGI. The CDR3 is made up of 16 amino acids. V was clipped by 2 bases and J by 1 base; unmatched bases: 4.

V and J are TRBV28 and TRBJ1-2; 8 bases line up with TRBD1. CDR1 and CDR2 (germline): MDHEN, SYDVKM. V shed 5 bases and J 4 bases; nucleotides not matched to a gene: 12. The CDR3 has 16 amino acids. CDR3 coding DNA: TGTGCCAGCAGTCTCACCGGGACAGGAGGATTCTATGGCTACACCTTC. Translated, it gives CASSLTGTGGFYGYTF.

Comments on this clone: At one end the junction does not follow the germline gene, possibly because of a read error. The genes are TRBV27 and TRBJ1-6, with D hard to call. CDR3 length: 15 residues. Germline assignment: CDR1 MNHEY and CDR2 SMNVEV (reference sequence). CDR3 in amino acids: CASSLSGWDNSPLHF. CDR3 coding DNA: TGTGCCAGCAGTTTGTCGGGATGGGATAACTCACCCCTCCACTTT.

This chain connects TRBV7-9 to TRBJ2-5; weak D call: TRBD2 (5 bases). With 2 bases removed from V and 3 bases from J, the gap between germline ends came to 19 bases. The CDR3 sequence is 17 residues long. Germline V gives CDR1 SEHNR, CDR2 FQNEAQ (reference sequence). CDR3 coding DNA: TGTGCCAGCAGCTTATACGGGGAAGACTACCGTAAAGAGACCCAGTACTTC. This translates into CASSLYGEDYRKETQYF.

The chain couples TRBV7-9 to TRBJ2-5; perhaps TRBD1 as D (6 bases). Deletions cut 5 bases from V and 4 bases from J, with 17 bases between. Germline V gene sequence: CDR1 SEHNR, CDR2 FQNEAQ (reference sequence). The CDR3 is 15 residues long. DNA for the CDR3: TGTGCCAGCAGCCAACTAAGGGACACGGGAGAGACCCAGTACTTC. Its translation is CASSQLRDTGETQYF.

The chain links TRBV28 to TRBJ2-3, with 7 bases lining up with TRBD2. The CDR3 spans 16 residues. CDR1 and CDR2 (germline): MDHEN, SYDVKM. J gave up 6 bases and V 5 bases, and 14 bases lay outside the gene matches. The CDR3 loop is CASSPRRWEGMDTQYF. DNA of the CDR3: TGTGCCAGCAGTCCCCGGAGGTGGGAGGGCATGGATACGCAGTATTTT.

The chain combines TRBV10-3 with TRBJ1-1, with 7 bases identical to TRBD1. Germline trimming cut 2 bases from V and 4 bases from J; bases unmatched to any gene: 13. This CDR3 is built from 17 residues. Germline V CDR1 and CDR2: ENHRY, SYGVKD. CDR3 amino acids: CAISEVESEGAGTEAFF. The CDR3 DNA reads TGTGCCATCAGTGAGGTAGAGTCGGAGGGGGCAGGCACTGAAGCTTTCTTT.

In its sample, this clone was seen once. The chain uses TRBV5-1 and TRBJ2-3, with D possibly TRBD2 on 5 matching bases. Germline-derived CDR1 and CDR2 are SGHRS and YFSETQ. The length of the CDR3 is 14 residues. V was pared by 3 bases and J by 4 bases, with 12 bases between. The CDR3 loop is CASSSDPGADTQYF. In nucleotides, the CDR3 is TGCGCCAGCAGCTCGGACCCCGGGGCAGATACGCAGTATTTT.

The gene calls are TRBV28 and TRBJ1-2; tentative D call: TRBD1 (6 bases). The CDR3 runs 12 residues. CDR1 is MDHEN, CDR2 SYDVKM, per germline. The ends were cut back, 7 bases at V and 5 bases at J, with 11 bases in the middle. This CDR3 reads CASNPQGYGYTF. CDR3 sequence (DNA): TGTGCCAGCAATCCACAGGGATATGGCTACACCTTC.

Here the CDR3 DNA reads TGTGCCAGCAGACATAGGGGACTCGCAACCGGGGAGCTGTTTTTT. Its protein product is CASRHRGLATGELFF. V is TRBV3-1 (or the pseudogene TRBV3-2) and J is TRBJ2-2, with D possibly matching TRBD2 (6 bases). The CDR3 spans 15 residues. Germline V gene data show CDR1 as LGHDT and CDR2 as YNNKEL (reference sequence). Trimming removed 6 bases at V and 5 bases at J, with 16 bases between.

The gene calls are TRBV3-1 (or the pseudogene TRBV3-2) and TRBJ2-5; D is unresolved. V was clipped by 7 bases and J by 2 bases, with 14 bases between them. Germline V gene sequence: CDR1 LGHDT, CDR2 YNNKEL (reference sequence). CDR3 size: 14 residues. CDR3 residues: CASTVASAQETQYF. CDR3 nucleotides: TGTGCCAGCACCGTCGCAAGTGCGCAAGAGACCCAGTACTTC.

The CDR3 bases are TGTGCCAGCAGCGCCCCAGGAAAGGGACTCGTTGAGACCCAGTACTTC. This translates into CASSAPGKGLVETQYF. The V and J genes are TRBV9 and TRBJ2-5; perhaps TRBD2 as D (6 bases). Deletions cut 3 bases from V and 5 bases from J, with 20 bases between. The V gene's germline CDR1 is SGDLS and CDR2 YYNGEE. The CDR3 sequence is 16 residues long.

This clone was picked up a small number of times. This sequence joins TRBV6-6 and TRBJ1-2; 10 nucleotides line up with TRBD1. V dropped 6 bases and J dropped 8; count of bases not matched to a gene: 9. The CDR3 runs 14 residues. Germline V lookup: CDR1 MNHNY, CDR2 SVGAGI (reference sequence). The CDR3 loop is CASRPGTGVGGYTF. The CDR3 DNA reads as TGTGCCAGCAGGCCCGGGACAGGGGTTGGAGGCTACACCTTC.

The chain uses TRBV27 and TRBJ1-1; 9 bases line up with TRBD1. Germline-derived CDR1 and CDR2 are MNHEY and SMNVEV (reference sequence). V lost 4 bases to trimming and J lost 6 bases; unmatched junction nucleotides: 12. The CDR3 consists of 16 residues. CDR3 amino acids: CASSSLILDRGPEAFF. CDR3 sequence (DNA): TGTGCCAGCAGTTCCCTTATTTTGGACAGGGGCCCTGAAGCTTTCTTT.